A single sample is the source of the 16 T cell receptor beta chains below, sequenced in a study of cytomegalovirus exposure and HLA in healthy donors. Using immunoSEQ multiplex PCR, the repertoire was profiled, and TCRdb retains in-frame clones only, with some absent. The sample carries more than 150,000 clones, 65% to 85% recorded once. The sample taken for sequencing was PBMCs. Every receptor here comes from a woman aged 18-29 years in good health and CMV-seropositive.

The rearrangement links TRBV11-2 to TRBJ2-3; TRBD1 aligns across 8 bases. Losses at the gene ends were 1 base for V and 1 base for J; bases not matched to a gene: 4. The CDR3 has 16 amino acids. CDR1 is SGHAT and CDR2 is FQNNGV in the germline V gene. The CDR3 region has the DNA TGTGCCAGCAGCTTAGTCCCGGGACAGGGCACAGATACGCAGTATTTT. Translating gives CASSLVPGQGTDTQYF.

DNA for the CDR3: TGCGCCAGCAGCCTCAGACACGGGGGGGCCTCCTACAATGAGCAGTTCTTC. Translating it yields CASSLRHGGASYNEQFF. The chain links TRBV4-1 to TRBJ2-1, with 8 bases identical to TRBD2. The CDR3 is 17 residues long. Per the germline V gene, CDR1 is MGHRA and CDR2 is YSYEKL. The ends lost 4 bases at V and 0 bases at J; junction bases unmatched: 8.

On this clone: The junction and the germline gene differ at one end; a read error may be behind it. The CDR3 DNA reads TGTGCCACCAGAGTTACTTCGCGGACAGTTTTGTTC. It encodes CATRVTSRTVLF. The V call is TRBV15, the J call TRBJ2-7; the D gene is possibly TRBD1 (6 bases). Germline V gene lookup returns CDR1 LNHNV and CDR2 YYDKDF (reference sequence). The CDR3 runs 12 residues.

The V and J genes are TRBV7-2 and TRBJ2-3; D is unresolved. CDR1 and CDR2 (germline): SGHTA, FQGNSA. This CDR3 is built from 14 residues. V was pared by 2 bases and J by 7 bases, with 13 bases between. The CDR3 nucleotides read TGTGCCAGCAGCTTACTCCTCGGTCGTTATACGCAGTATTTT. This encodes CASSLLLGRYTQYF.

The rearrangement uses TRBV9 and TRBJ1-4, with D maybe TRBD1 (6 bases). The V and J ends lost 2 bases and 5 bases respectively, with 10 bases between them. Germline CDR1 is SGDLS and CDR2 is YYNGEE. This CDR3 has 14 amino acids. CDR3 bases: TGTGCCAGCAGCGTGGACAGCTTAAATGAAAAACTGTTTTTT. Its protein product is CASSVDSLNEKLFF.

This chain's CDR3 is CASGDSLNTEAFF. The CDR3 region has the DNA TGTGCCAGCGGGGACAGCTTGAACACTGAAGCTTTCTTT. This chain joins TRBV19 and TRBJ1-1; 7 bases line up with TRBD1. V lost 9 bases, J lost 0 bases, and 4 bases stayed unmatched. The CDR3 spans 13 residues. Per germline, CDR1 LNHDA and CDR2 SQIVND (reference sequence).

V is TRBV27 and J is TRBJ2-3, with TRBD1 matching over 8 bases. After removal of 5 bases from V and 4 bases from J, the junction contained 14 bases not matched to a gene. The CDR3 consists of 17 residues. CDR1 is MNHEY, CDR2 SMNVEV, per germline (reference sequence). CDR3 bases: TGTGCCAGCAGTCCCCTCCGGACAGGGTCGGGAGCAGATACGCAGTATTTT. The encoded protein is CASSPLRTGSGADTQYF.

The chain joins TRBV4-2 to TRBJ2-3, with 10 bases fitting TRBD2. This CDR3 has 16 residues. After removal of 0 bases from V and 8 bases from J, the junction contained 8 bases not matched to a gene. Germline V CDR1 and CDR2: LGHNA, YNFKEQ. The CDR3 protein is CASSQDPASGGRTQYF. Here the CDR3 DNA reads TGTGCCAGCAGCCAAGATCCGGCTAGCGGGGGACGTACGCAGTATTTT.

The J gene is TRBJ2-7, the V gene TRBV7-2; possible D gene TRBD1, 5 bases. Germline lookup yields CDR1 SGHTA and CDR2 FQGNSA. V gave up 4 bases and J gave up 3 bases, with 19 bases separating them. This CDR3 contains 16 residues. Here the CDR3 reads CASSSRRGGANYEQYF. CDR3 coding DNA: TGTGCCAGCAGCTCCCGAAGGGGCGGAGCGAACTACGAGCAGTACTTC.

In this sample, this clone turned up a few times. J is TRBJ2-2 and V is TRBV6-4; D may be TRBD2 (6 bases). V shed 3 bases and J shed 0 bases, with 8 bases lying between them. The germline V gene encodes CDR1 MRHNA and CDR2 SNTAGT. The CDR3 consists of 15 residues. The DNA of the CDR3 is TGTGCCAGCAGTGAAACTAGCTCGAACACCGGGGAGCTGTTTTTT. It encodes CASSETSSNTGELFF.

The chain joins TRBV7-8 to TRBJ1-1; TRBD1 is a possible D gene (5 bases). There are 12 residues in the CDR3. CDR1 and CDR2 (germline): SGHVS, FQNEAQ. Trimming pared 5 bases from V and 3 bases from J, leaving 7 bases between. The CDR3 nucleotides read TGTGCCAGCAGCCGCAGGGACACTGAAGCTTTCTTT. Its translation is CASSRRDTEAFF.

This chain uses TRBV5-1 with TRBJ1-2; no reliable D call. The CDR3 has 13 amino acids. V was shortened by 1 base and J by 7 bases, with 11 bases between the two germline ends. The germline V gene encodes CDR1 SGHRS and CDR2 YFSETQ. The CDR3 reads CASSLTRSGGYTF. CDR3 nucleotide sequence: TGCGCCAGCAGCTTGACCCGAAGCGGTGGCTACACCTTC.

CDR3 coding DNA: TGTGCCAGCAGCCCTACAGAAAACCTCTACAATGAGCAGTTCTTC. This sequence encodes CASSPTENLYNEQFF. The chain carries TRBV5-4 and TRBJ2-1, with D hard to call. V lost 4 bases, J lost 3 bases, and 14 bases lay in between. The CDR3 has 15 amino acids. Germline CDR1 SGHNT, CDR2 YYREEE (reference sequence).

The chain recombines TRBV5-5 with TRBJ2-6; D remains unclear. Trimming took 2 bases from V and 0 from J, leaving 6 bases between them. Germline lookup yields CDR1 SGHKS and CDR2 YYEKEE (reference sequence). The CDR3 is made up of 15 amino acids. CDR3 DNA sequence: TGTGCCAGCAGCTTACCGAGCTCTGGGGCCAACGTCCTGACTTTC. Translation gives CASSLPSSGANVLTF.

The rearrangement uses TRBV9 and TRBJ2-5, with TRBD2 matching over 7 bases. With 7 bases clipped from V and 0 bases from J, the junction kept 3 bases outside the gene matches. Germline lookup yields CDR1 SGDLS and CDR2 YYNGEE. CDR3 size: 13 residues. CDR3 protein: CASGGDYQETQYF. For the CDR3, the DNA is TGTGCCAGCGGGGGGGACTACCAAGAGACCCAGTACTTC.

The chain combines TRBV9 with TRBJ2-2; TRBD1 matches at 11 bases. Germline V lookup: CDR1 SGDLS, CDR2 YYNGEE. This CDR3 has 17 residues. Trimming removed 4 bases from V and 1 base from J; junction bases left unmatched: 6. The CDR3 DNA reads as TGTGCCAGCAGCCTGGGGACAGGGGGGAGGAACACCGGGGAGCTGTTTTTT. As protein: CASSLGTGGRNTGELFF.